A selection of T cell receptor beta chains follows, all from one sample in a study of shared clonotypes between healthy human individuals. Clones were sequenced by immunoSEQ multiplex PCR, and TCRdb holds only the in-frame ones, with some missing. The sample records over 400,000 clones, around 95% being singletons. The sequencing sample was made of naive CD4+ T cells sorted from blood. These receptors came from a woman aged 25 to 45 in good health. The CDR3 runs from the conserved cysteine through the conserved F or W. The order of the fields is CDR3 DNA, CDR3 protein, V gene, clone size, D gene, J gene. The D gene is left open where the match is weak. Expanded clones are given a class, and other clones once, few, many or no size at all.

DNA: TGTGCCAGCAGTGCTGGCCCACATATGTTTTTT; CDR3: CASSAGPHMFF; V: TRBV6-4; size: -; D: -; J: TRBJ1-4
DNA: TGTGCCAGCAGTTTAGTTCTGGTGAACACTGAAGCTTTCTTT; CDR3: CASSLVLVNTEAFF; V: TRBV28; size: -; D: -; J: TRBJ1-1
DNA: TGTGCCACCAGCAGAGATCAGACAGGGGGCAATCAGCCCCAGCATTTT; CDR3: CATSRDQTGGNQPQHF; V: TRBV15; size: -; D: TRBD1; J: TRBJ1-5
DNA: TGTGCCAGCAGTGAAGCACAACGCGGGATAAGGTCCTACGAGCAGTACTTC; CDR3: CASSEAQRGIRSYEQYF; V: TRBV2; size: -; D: -; J: TRBJ2-7
DNA: TGTGCCAGCAGGGGAGGGCCGATAGAGAGCTATGAGCAGTTCTTC; CDR3: CASRGGPIESYEQFF; V: TRBV5-5; size: once; D: TRBD2; J: TRBJ2-1
DNA: TGTGCCAGCAGTTCCCCCCGAGGTGCGGGCGTTGGAAACACCATATATTTT; CDR3: CASSSPRGAGVGNTIYF; V: TRBV28; size: -; D: -; J: TRBJ1-3
DNA: TGTGCCAGCAGCCCCCTTACAGGGTATTCACCCCTCCACTTT; CDR3: CASSPLTGYSPLHF; V: TRBV6-6; size: -; D: -; J: TRBJ1-6
DNA: TGTGCCAGCAGCTTAGCGGGTGAGCAGTACTTC; CDR3: CASSLAGEQYF; V: TRBV7-8; size: -; D: -; J: TRBJ2-7
DNA: TGTGCCAGCAGTTACTCTCAGGGCAGTGGCTACACCTTC; CDR3: CASSYSQGSGYTF; V: TRBV6-5; size: -; D: -; J: TRBJ1-2
DNA: TGTGCCAGCAGGACGCCGGGGGTGACCCAGTACTTC; CDR3: CASRTPGVTQYF; V: TRBV28; size: -; D: -; J: TRBJ2-5
DNA: TGTGCCAGCAGCTTAGATTTAGTGGGGAGCAGGAATACGCAGTATTTT; CDR3: CASSLDLVGSRNTQYF; V: TRBV11-2; size: once; D: -; J: TRBJ2-3
DNA: TGCGCCAGCAGCTCTGTAGCGGGAGCGAACACCGGGGAGCTGTTTTTT; CDR3: CASSSVAGANTGELFF; V: TRBV5-1; size: -; D: TRBD2; J: TRBJ2-2
DNA: TGTGCCAGCAGCCAAGACAGGGTCCTTACCTACGAGCAGTACTTC; CDR3: CASSQDRVLTYEQYF; V: TRBV4-2; size: -; D: -; J: TRBJ2-7
DNA: TGTGCCAGCAGTCCCCCGGACAGGCTGGGAGAGCAGTACTTC; CDR3: CASSPPDRLGEQYF; V: TRBV27; size: once; D: TRBD1; J: TRBJ2-5
DNA: TGCGCCAGCAGCCTACCCGGGGGCACAGATACGCAGTATTTT; CDR3: CASSLPGGTDTQYF; V: TRBV5-1; size: -; D: -; J: TRBJ2-3
DNA: TGTGCCAGTAGTACTTACGCGGGGTACGCTAATGAAAAACTGTTTTTT; CDR3: CASSTYAGYANEKLFF; V: TRBV19; size: -; D: -; J: TRBJ1-4
DNA: TGCGCCAGCAGCTTGAGCAGCGGGATTAGAGAGACCCAGTACTTC; CDR3: CASSLSSGIRETQYF; V: TRBV5-1; size: -; D: TRBD2; J: TRBJ2-5
DNA: TGTGCCACCCTCGTAAACACCATATATTTT; CDR3: CATLVNTIYF; V: TRBV10-3; size: once; D: -; J: TRBJ1-3
DNA: TGTGCCAGCAGCGTACAGTATAATCAGCCCCAGCATTTT; CDR3: CASSVQYNQPQHF; V: TRBV7-2; size: -; D: -; J: TRBJ1-5
DNA: TGTGCCAGCAGCTTGGGTCTTCCCCAGCATTTT; CDR3: CASSLGLPQHF; V: TRBV28; size: -; D: -; J: TRBJ1-5
DNA: TGTGCCAGCAGTCCGCTGGGACAGGGGGATACTGAAGCTTTCTTT; CDR3: CASSPLGQGDTEAFF; V: TRBV28; size: -; D: TRBD1; J: TRBJ1-1
DNA: TGTGCCAGCAGGTCCGGGACAGGACGCAATCAGCCCCAGCATTTT; CDR3: CASRSGTGRNQPQHF; V: TRBV6-6; size: -; D: TRBD1; J: TRBJ1-5
DNA: TGTGCCAGCAGCCTCCGGATCGGGACACGGGGAGGAAGGGGCTACACCTTC; CDR3: CASSLRIGTRGGRGYTF; V: TRBV28; size: -; D: -; J: TRBJ1-2
DNA: TGTGCCAGCAGCAGCCTCGAGACAGGGAGGAATGGCTACACCTTC; CDR3: CASSSLETGRNGYTF; V: TRBV6-5; size: -; D: TRBD1; J: TRBJ1-2
DNA: TGTGCCAGCAGTGGGACTAGCGGGCAAGAGACCCAGTACTTC; CDR3: CASSGTSGQETQYF; V: TRBV28; size: once; D: TRBD2; J: TRBJ2-5
DNA: TGTGCCAGCAGCTTAGCAGTGCCGGGTGCAGGCGGTCGGGAAGCTTTCTTT; CDR3: CASSLAVPGAGGREAFF; V: TRBV7-9; size: -; D: -; J: TRBJ1-1
DNA: TGTGCCAGCAGCGTGGGGGGGTTCAATCAGCCCCAGCATTTT; CDR3: CASSVGGFNQPQHF; V: TRBV28; size: few; D: -; J: TRBJ1-5
DNA: TGTGCCAGCAGACCCTGGGCTAGCGACTCCTACGAGCAGTACTTC; CDR3: CASRPWASDSYEQYF; V: TRBV6-4; size: few; D: -; J: TRBJ2-7
DNA: TGTGCCAGCTCACCATGGGACCACAAAAACACAGATACGCAGTATTTT; CDR3: CASSPWDHKNTDTQYF; V: TRBV18; size: -; D: -; J: TRBJ2-3
DNA: TGCGCCAGCAGCTTGGTACTGGGACTATTTGACCAAGAGACCCAGTACTTC; CDR3: CASSLVLGLFDQETQYF; V: TRBV5-1; size: -; D: TRBD2; J: TRBJ2-5
DNA: TGTGCCAGCAGCCGACTAGCGGGAGGGCCCGGGGAGCTGTTTTTT; CDR3: CASSRLAGGPGELFF; V: TRBV7-9; size: -; D: TRBD2; J: TRBJ2-2
DNA: TGCGCCAGCAGCCAAGATGGCGTGACAGGGAGGAATGAGCAGTTCTTC; CDR3: CASSQDGVTGRNEQFF; V: TRBV4-1; size: -; D: -; J: TRBJ2-1
DNA: TGTGCCAGCAGTTTATATCAGCCTAACTATGGCTACACCTTC; CDR3: CASSLYQPNYGYTF; V: TRBV28; size: -; D: -; J: TRBJ1-2
DNA: TGTGCCAGCAGCTTCCCTCAAGAGACCCAGTACTTC; CDR3: CASSFPQETQYF; V: TRBV13; size: -; D: -; J: TRBJ2-5
DNA: TGTGCCAGCAATGGGGCGGGACAGCCCCAGCATTTT; CDR3: CASNGAGQPQHF; V: TRBV28; size: few; D: -; J: TRBJ1-5
DNA: TGTGCCAGCAGCCCAGACACCTACGAGCAGTACTTC; CDR3: CASSPDTYEQYF; V: TRBV14; size: once; D: -; J: TRBJ2-7
DNA: TGTGCCAGCGGGACGCCTTCGAACACCGGGGAGCTGTTTTTT; CDR3: CASGTPSNTGELFF; V: TRBV9; size: -; D: -; J: TRBJ2-2
DNA: TGCGCCAGCAGCGACGCGCAATCCCCAAGCACAGATACGCAGTATTTT; CDR3: CASSDAQSPSTDTQYF; V: TRBV4-1; size: -; D: -; J: TRBJ2-3
DNA: TGTGCCAGCAAAAGGACAGGGGTAACAGATACGCAGTATTTT; CDR3: CASKRTGVTDTQYF; V: TRBV27; size: -; D: TRBD1; J: TRBJ2-3
DNA: TGTGCCAGCAGCTTAGGACAGAAAGAGACCCAGTACTTC; CDR3: CASSLGQKETQYF; V: TRBV7-2; size: -; D: -; J: TRBJ2-5
DNA: TGTGCCACCAGCAGAGATCAAACAGGGGAGAGAGAAAAACTGTTTTTT; CDR3: CATSRDQTGEREKLFF; V: TRBV15; size: -; D: TRBD1; J: TRBJ1-4
DNA: TGTGCCAGCAGTGATATTAAGGGGAGAGAGACCCAGTACTTC; CDR3: CASSDIKGRETQYF; V: TRBV25-1; size: -; D: -; J: TRBJ2-5
DNA: TGTGCCAGCAGTTACCAAGGACAGGGCTGGTATTCACCCCTCCACTTT; CDR3: CASSYQGQGWYSPLHF; V: TRBV6-5; size: -; D: TRBD1; J: TRBJ1-6
DNA: TGTGCCAGCACCAAACAGTTCTCCTCCTACGAGCAGTACTTC; CDR3: CASTKQFSSYEQYF; V: TRBV28; size: -; D: -; J: TRBJ2-7
DNA: TGTGCCAGCAGTGAAGCGCCGGCAGGCGGCTATGGCTACACCTTC; CDR3: CASSEAPAGGYGYTF; V: TRBV2; size: -; D: -; J: TRBJ1-2
DNA: TGTGCCAGCAGTTCCTATACAGGGAGGGCTGAAGCTTTCTTT; CDR3: CASSSYTGRAEAFF; V: TRBV28; size: -; D: -; J: TRBJ1-1
DNA: TGTGCCAGCAGCAACTCACAGGGGCTCCGCGGAGGCTACACCTTC; CDR3: CASSNSQGLRGGYTF; V: TRBV9; size: -; D: TRBD1; J: TRBJ1-2
DNA: TGTGCCAGCAGCAACGGGGCTTCCCAGTATGGCTACACCTTC; CDR3: CASSNGASQYGYTF; V: TRBV6-5; size: once; D: -; J: TRBJ1-2